The 13 T cell receptor beta chains reported below all come from one sample, sequenced in a study of CD8+ T cells in alopecia areata. The authors extracted RNA and reverse transcribed it into cDNA as the sequencing template. Method: immunoSEQ multiplex PCR; TCRdb's copy keeps in-frame clones and lacks some. The sample has about 210,000 clones, around 66% seen once. Treatment denoted: oral pan-JAK inhibitor, 5-10 mg twice daily. The sequenced sample was CD4+ T cells sorted from blood, obtained at week 44, from a patient treated with tofacitinib. The receptors shown here come from a human donor with alopecia areata.

This chain links TRBV2 with TRBJ1-6, with D maybe TRBD1 (6 bases). The V and J ends lost 7 bases and 5 bases respectively, with 12 bases between them. The CDR3 extends over 14 amino acids. Germline loops: CDR1 SNHLY, CDR2 FYNNEI. The CDR3 DNA sequence: TGTGCCAGCAACAGGGAGGGGAATAATTCACCCCTCCACTTT. Its protein is CASNREGNNSPLHF.

The V and J genes are TRBV7-6 and TRBJ1-1; D unresolved. CDR1 and CDR2 (germline): SGHVS, FNYEAQ. CDR3 length: 13 residues. Trimming took off 1 base at V and 3 bases at J, with 6 bases between the two ends. CDR3: CASSLDRDTEAFF. The CDR3 DNA is TGTGCCAGCAGCTTAGATAGAGACACTGAAGCTTTCTTT.

The genes are TRBV4-3 and TRBJ1-6; D possibly corresponds to TRBD1 (5 bases). CDR3 length equals 18 residues. Germline CDR1 LGHNA, CDR2 YSLEER. Trimming pared 4 bases from V and 1 base from J, leaving 17 bases between. CDR3 nucleotide sequence: TGCGCCAGCAGCCCGCAAGCGGGGGGGTTGTCCTATAATTCACCCCTCCACTTT. Protein product: CASSPQAGGLSYNSPLHF.

The V call is TRBV5-1, the J call TRBJ2-3; 9 bases fit TRBD1. CDR3 size: 13 residues. J lost 7 bases, V lost 4 bases, and 4 bases had no gene match. The germline V gene encodes CDR1 SGHRS and CDR2 YFSETQ. The CDR3 is CASSLGQGNTQYF. The CDR3 DNA sequence: TGCGCCAGCAGCCTCGGACAGGGGAATACGCAGTATTTT.

A few counts support this clone. This chain connects TRBV2 to TRBJ1-1; D gene unclear. The CDR3 sequence is 11 residues long. Germline V gene sequence: CDR1 SNHLY, CDR2 FYNNEI. Trimming pared 6 bases from V and 9 bases from J, leaving 11 bases between. Here the CDR3 reads CASRAGGKAFF. The CDR3 DNA is TGTGCCAGCAGAGCCGGTGGGAAAGCTTTCTTT.

V usage is TRBV2 and J usage is TRBJ2-7; TRBD1 is a possible D gene (6 bases). The CDR3 spans 13 residues. The V end lost 7 bases, the J end lost 5 bases, and 15 bases lay between the germline ends. Germline V gene lookup returns CDR1 SNHLY and CDR2 FYNNEI. CDR3 in amino acids: CASTLQGYHEQYF. DNA for the CDR3: TGTGCCAGCACCTTACAGGGATACCACGAGCAGTACTTC.

V and J are TRBV4-3 and TRBJ2-1, with D possibly called TRBD1 or TRBD2 (5 bases each). The germline gives CDR1 LGHNA, CDR2 YSLEER. The CDR3 length is 16 residues. V was shortened by 3 bases and J by 2 bases, with 14 bases between the two germline ends. The CDR3 is CASSQAGTEAYNEQFF. The CDR3 DNA reads TGCGCCAGCAGCCAGGCCGGGACGGAGGCCTACAATGAGCAGTTCTTC.

The chain recombines TRBV2 with TRBJ2-3; the match to TRBD2 covers 8 bases. This CDR3 comprises 13 residues. The V and J ends lost 6 bases and 7 bases, in that order; junction bases with no gene match: 6. From germline, CDR1 is SNHLY and CDR2 FYNNEI. Here the CDR3 reads CASRAGGGHTQYF. The CDR3 region has the DNA TGTGCCAGCAGGGCGGGGGGAGGACATACGCAGTATTTT.

V is TRBV7-2 and J is TRBJ1-5, with D possibly matching TRBD1 (5 bases). Germline V gene lookup returns CDR1 SGHTA and CDR2 FQGNSA. Trimming left V 5 bases short and J 1 base short, with 9 bases between. The CDR3 has 14 residues. The DNA for the CDR3 is TGTGCCAGCAGCCCTGGGGGGAGCAATCAGCCCCAGCATTTT. Translation gives CASSPGGSNQPQHF.

V usage is TRBV7-9 and J usage is TRBJ1-2, with TRBD1 matching over 7 bases. The CDR3 has 14 amino acids. CDR1 is SEHNR and CDR2 is FQNEAQ in the germline V gene (reference sequence). V lost 3 bases to trimming and J lost 6 bases; unmatched junction nucleotides: 7. The CDR3 here is CASSLDRRGNGYTF. The CDR3 nucleotides read TGTGCCAGCAGCTTGGACAGGCGGGGTAATGGCTACACCTTC.

V gene TRBV4-3 combines with J gene TRBJ2-7; D may be TRBD1 (6 bases). Germline V gene sequence: CDR1 LGHNA, CDR2 YSLEER. The CDR3 consists of 13 residues. V gave up 2 bases and J gave up 12 bases, with 17 bases separating them. In DNA, the CDR3 is TGCGCCAGCAGCCAACCCACAGGGCCAACTCGGTACTTC. Its protein product is CASSQPTGPTRYF.

V usage is TRBV7-8 and J usage is TRBJ2-1; 10 nucleotides align to TRBD2. CDR1 is SGHVS, CDR2 FQNEAQ, per germline. The CDR3 contains 14 residues. Unmatched junction bases numbered 3, after V lost 3 bases and J lost 7 bases. The CDR3 DNA reads as TGTGCCAGCAGCTTGCTAGCGGGGGTAAATGAGCAGTTCTTC. Translating it yields CASSLLAGVNEQFF.

This chain links TRBV9 with TRBJ2-7, with TRBD1 as a possible D gene (6 bases). With 3 bases removed from V and 0 bases from J, the gap between germline ends came to 13 bases. This CDR3 has 15 amino acids. Germline V gene sequence: CDR1 SGDLS, CDR2 YYNGEE. CDR3 in amino acids: CASSESTGSSYEQYF. The DNA for the CDR3 is TGTGCCAGCAGCGAATCAACAGGGAGCTCCTACGAGCAGTACTTC. Full variable domain (rest looked up from reference TRBV9 and TRBJ2-7): DSGVTQTPKHLITATGQRVTLRCSPRSGDLSVYWYQQSLDQGLQFLIQYYNGEERAKGNILERFSAQQFPDLHSELNLSSLELGDSALYFCASSESTGSSYEQYFGPGTRLTVT.